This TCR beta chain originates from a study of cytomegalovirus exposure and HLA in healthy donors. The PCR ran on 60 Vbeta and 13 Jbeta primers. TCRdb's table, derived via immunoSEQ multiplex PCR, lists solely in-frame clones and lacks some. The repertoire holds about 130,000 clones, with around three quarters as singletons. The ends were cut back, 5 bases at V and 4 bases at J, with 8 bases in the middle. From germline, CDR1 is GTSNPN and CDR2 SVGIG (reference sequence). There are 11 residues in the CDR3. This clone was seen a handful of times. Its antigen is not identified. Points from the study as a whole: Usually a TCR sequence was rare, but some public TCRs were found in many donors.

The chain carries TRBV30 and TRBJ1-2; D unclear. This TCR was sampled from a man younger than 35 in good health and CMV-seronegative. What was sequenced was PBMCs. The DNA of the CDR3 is TGTGCCTGGGGCAGGCGCTATGGCTACACCTTC. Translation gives CAWGRRYGYTF.